The 22 T cell receptor beta chains below were found in one sample sequenced in a study of neurological immune-mediated disorders. TCRdb recomputed calls from the 5' RACE reads with MiXCR, one row per CDR3 protein. The table has about 19,000 distinct CDR3 sequences, 6% to 8.5% seen once; the top ten hold approximately 16%. Sequenced: CD8+ T cells from blood. The receptor set was obtained from a woman in her 30s with HTLV-1-associated myelopathy (HAM/TSP).

This clonotype was seen ten or more times. The chain is built from TRBV9 and TRBJ1-2; 8 bases are a match to TRBD1. V shed 5 bases and J 0 bases; nucleotides not matched to a gene: 3. The CDR3 extends over 14 amino acids. The germline V gene encodes CDR1 SGDLS and CDR2 YYNGEE. The CDR3 coding sequence is TGTGCCAGCAGAGCGGACAGGGCTAACTATGGCTACACCTTC. Residues: CASRADRANYGYTF.

This clonotype appeared many times. CDR3 residues: CASMDRGSIEGYTF. CDR3 DNA sequence: TGTGCCAGCATGGACAGGGGGAGCATAGAAGGCTACACCTTC. The V gene is TRBV2, the J gene TRBJ1-2; 10 bases agree with TRBD1. The ends lost 7 bases at V and 8 bases at J; junction bases unmatched: 10. This CDR3 is built from 14 residues. The germline V gene has CDR1 SNHLY and CDR2 FYNNEI.

This clonotype was seen repeatedly, ten times or more. The genes are TRBV14 and TRBJ1-1, with D hard to call. Germline V gene lookup returns CDR1 SGHDN and CDR2 FVKESK. The germline V and J ends were trimmed by 5 bases and 4 bases, with 14 bases remaining between them. The CDR3 length is 14 residues. The CDR3: CASSLRGYGTEAFF. CDR3 nucleotide sequence: TGTGCCAGCAGCTTACGGGGTTATGGCACTGAAGCTTTCTTT.

This clonotype was detected ten times or more. The chain combines TRBV7-9 with TRBJ2-5, with D possibly being TRBD1 or TRBD2 (5 bases each). Germline loops: CDR1 SEHNR, CDR2 FQNEAQ (reference sequence). Trimming took 1 base from V and 9 from J, leaving 9 bases between them. The CDR3 length is 12 residues. CDR3 amino acids: CASSLGGDAQYF. The CDR3 nucleotides read TGTGCCAGCAGCTTAGGAGGGGATGCCCAGTACTTC.

The table lists this clonotype with many counts. CDR3 bases: TGTGCCAGCAGCCAAGATTTCTCCCGGGATGGCTACACCTTC. The encoded protein is CASSQDFSRDGYTF. This chain joins TRBV3-1 and TRBJ1-2; D is unclear. The CDR3 extends over 14 amino acids. Germline CDR1 is LGHDT and CDR2 is YNNKEL (reference sequence). The germline V and J ends were trimmed by 0 bases and 6 bases, with 11 bases remaining between them.

This clonotype was seen many times. The V call is TRBV29-1, the J call TRBJ2-7; TRBD1 aligns across 7 bases. V lost 7 bases and J lost 3; bases outside the gene matches: 6. The CDR3 contains 12 residues. Germline assignment: CDR1 SQVTM and CDR2 ANQGSEA. CDR3 residues: CSARQGDYEQYF. CDR3 sequence (DNA): TGCAGCGCGAGACAGGGAGACTACGAGCAGTACTTC.

In its sample, this clonotype was seen many times. V is TRBV20-1 and J is TRBJ1-2; tentative D call: TRBD1 (6 bases). Germline assignment: CDR1 DFQATT and CDR2 SNEGSKA (reference sequence). V lost 1 base and J 7 bases, leaving 16 bases between the germline ends. CDR3 size: 14 residues. The CDR3 is CSARGKQGGLGYTF. DNA for the CDR3: TGCAGTGCTAGAGGGAAACAGGGCGGGCTTGGCTACACCTTC.

This clonotype was detected many times. The J gene is TRBJ1-2, the V gene TRBV20-1, with 7 bases aligning to TRBD1. The CDR3 runs to 16 residues. V shed 0 bases and J 3 bases; nucleotides not matched to a gene: 10. Germline V CDR1 and CDR2: DFQATT, SNEGSKA (reference sequence). The CDR3 DNA is TGCAGTGCTAGAGATAAGAGGGACAGAAGATACTATGGCTACACCTTC. It is translated as CSARDKRDRRYYGYTF.

This clonotype was recorded many times. CDR3 in amino acids: CASSLRWGAVEQYF. The CDR3 DNA follows: TGTGCCAGCAGCTTGAGGTGGGGGGCTGTCGAGCAGTACTTC. This chain connects TRBV5-5 to TRBJ2-7, with D tentatively TRBD1 or TRBD2 (6 bases each). Germline V gene lookup returns CDR1 SGHKS and CDR2 YYEKEE (reference sequence). V dropped 1 base and J dropped 6 bases, with 14 bases sitting between them. This CDR3 spans 14 amino acids.

This clonotype was counted ten times or more. The J gene is TRBJ1-1, the V gene TRBV7-9; D gene ambiguous. V lost 5 bases to trimming and J lost 1 base, with 5 bases between them. The CDR3 runs to 12 residues. Germline assignment: CDR1 SEHNR and CDR2 FQNEAQ (reference sequence). CDR3 bases: TGTGCCAGCAGCAAGGGGAACACTGAAGCTTTCTTT. It encodes CASSKGNTEAFF.

This clonotype has ten or more counts. V is TRBV9 and J is TRBJ1-2; D is undetermined. V gave up 0 bases and J gave up 4 bases, with 13 bases separating them. In germline, CDR1 is SGDLS, CDR2 YYNGEE. The CDR3 is 15 amino acids. DNA for the CDR3: TGTGCCAGCAGCGTAGGTCTGGGCAGCAGCTATGGCTACACCTTC. It is translated as CASSVGLGSSYGYTF.

This clonotype was seen repeatedly, ten times or more. V is TRBV24-1 and J is TRBJ2-1; 8 nucleotides align to TRBD1. V lost 3 bases and J lost 2; bases outside the gene matches: 5. The length of the CDR3 is 16 residues. The V gene's germline CDR1 is KGHDR and CDR2 SFDVKD. The CDR3 DNA sequence: TGTGCCACCAGTGATGACCGACAGGGGCCCTACAATGAGCAGTTCTTC. Its translation: CATSDDRQGPYNEQFF.

This clonotype was observed at least ten times. This chain links TRBV2 with TRBJ1-1, with a possible D match to TRBD1 (6 bases). CDR1 SNHLY and CDR2 FYNNEI come from the germline V gene. V was trimmed by 7 bases and J by 8 bases, leaving 20 bases between them. CDR3 length: 14 residues. The CDR3 region has the DNA TGTGCCAGCACCCCACCTGGATCAGGGGCCGAAGCTTTCTTT. Amino acid sequence: CASTPPGSGAEAFF.

This clonotype occurred many times. The chain's CDR3 is CASSLFFGDDSGANVLTF. CDR3 DNA: TGTGCCAGCAGCTTATTCTTTGGGGACGACTCTGGGGCCAACGTCCTGACTTTC. The gene calls are TRBV11-2 and TRBJ2-6; D is perhaps TRBD1 or TRBD2 (5 bases each). The V gene's germline CDR1 is SGHAT and CDR2 FQNNGV. This CDR3 has 18 amino acids. V was clipped by 2 bases and J by 0 bases, with 14 bases between them.

This clonotype was recorded at least ten times. This chain uses TRBV7-7 with TRBJ2-1, with D unresolved. Germline CDR1 and CDR2: SSHAT and FNYEAQ (reference sequence). The length of the CDR3 is 15 residues. Trimming took off 1 base at V and 6 bases at J, with 13 bases between the two ends. The CDR3 DNA sequence: TGTGCCAGCAGCTTAGGGCCCGGGCAGCGCAATGAGCAGTTCTTC. It encodes CASSLGPGQRNEQFF.

This clonotype has a count of ten or more. The rearrangement joins TRBV11-2 to TRBJ2-7; D is possibly TRBD2 (5 bases). Per the germline V gene, CDR1 is SGHAT and CDR2 is FQNNGV. Trimming took 6 bases from V and 4 from J, leaving 13 bases between them. The CDR3 has 13 residues. This CDR3 is CASRLTGRYEQYF. CDR3 DNA sequence: TGTGCCAGCAGACTGACGGGGAGATACGAGCAGTACTTC.

This clonotype showed up many times. The chain has TRBV5-6 and TRBJ2-1; D uncertain. The V end lost 4 bases, the J end lost 0 bases, and 8 bases lay between the germline ends. CDR3 length: 14 residues. The V gene's germline CDR1 is SGHDT and CDR2 YYEEEE. CDR3 residues: CASSPVFSYNEQFF. CDR3 sequence (DNA): TGTGCCAGCAGCCCCGTTTTCTCCTACAATGAGCAGTTCTTC.

This clonotype was seen many times. The genes are TRBV5-6 and TRBJ1-5; 8 bases are shared with TRBD1. V dropped 2 bases and J dropped 5; count of bases not matched to a gene: 6. Germline V gene lookup returns CDR1 SGHDT and CDR2 YYEEEE. This CDR3 is 15 amino acids long. For the CDR3, the DNA is TGTGCCAGCAGCTTAGGCAGGGGGCGCGATCAGCCCCAGCATTTT. Its protein is CASSLGRGRDQPQHF. Full variable domain (missing parts from reference TRBV5-6 and TRBJ1-5): DAGVTQSPTHLIKTRGQQVTLRCSPKSGHDTVSWYQQALGQGPQFIFQYYEEEERQRGNFPDRFSGHQFPNYSSELNVNALLLGDSALYLCASSLGRGRDQPQHFGDGTRLSIL.

This clonotype was seen ten or more times. The chain combines TRBV6-1 with TRBJ2-3, with 10 bases matching TRBD2. CDR1 is MNHNS, CDR2 SASEGT, per germline. The CDR3 sequence is 15 residues long. The ends lost 2 bases at V and 6 bases at J; junction bases unmatched: 5. In nucleotides, the CDR3 is TGTGCCAGCAGTGAACGAGCGGGGGGGCCGGATACGCAGTATTTT. This gives the protein CASSERAGGPDTQYF.

This clonotype has ten or more counts. The rearrangement uses TRBV20-1 and TRBJ2-7; D may be TRBD1 (6 bases). CDR3 length: 12 residues. Germline CDR1 and CDR2: DFQATT and SNEGSKA (reference sequence). V dropped 6 bases and J dropped 2 bases, with 11 bases sitting between them. The CDR3 loop reads CSARTDAYEQYF. The CDR3 DNA reads TGCAGTGCCCGGACAGACGCCTACGAGCAGTACTTC.

V usage is TRBV5-6 and J usage is TRBJ1-2; D is uncertain. CDR3 length: 14 amino acids. V was trimmed by 5 bases and J by 4 bases, leaving 15 bases between them. Looked up from germline, CDR1 is SGHDT and CDR2 is YYEEEE. CDR3 sequence reads: CASSGGRHGYGYTF. CDR3 nucleotide sequence: TGTGCCAGCAGTGGTGGGAGACATGGCTATGGCTACACCTTC.

This clonotype was counted at least ten times. The rearrangement joins TRBV12-3 or TRBV12-4 to TRBJ2-2, with D maybe TRBD1 (5 bases). The CDR3 consists of 15 residues. V lost 6 bases to trimming and J lost 0 bases, with 11 bases between them. CDR3 DNA sequence: TGTGCCAGCAGCCGACAGAGTACGAACACCGGGGAGCTGTTTTTT. Its translation is CASSRQSTNTGELFF.